The TCR beta chain under discussion was sequenced for a study of blood T cell repertoires in COVID-19. Study information: Acute-phase and convalescent COVID-19 samples originated in the United States, Italy and Spain.

As originally analysed: The assay estimated nucleated cells by amplifying reference gene primers. Using immunoSEQ multiplex PCR, the repertoire was profiled, and TCRdb retains in-frame clones only, with some absent. V, J and clone size were drawn from that table, and D and trimming were deduced from the DNA. The profile covers about 280,000 clones, with roughly 85% appearing a single time and 2.5% taken by the ten largest. Which cohort a participant joined came from the clinical history participants gave. V gave up 3 bases and J gave up 0 bases, with 18 bases separating them. Germline V gives CDR1 SGHVS, CDR2 FQNEAQ. CDR3 length: 19 amino acids.

Sequences were obtained from PBMCs or T cells enriched from blood (not recorded which). V gene TRBV7-8 combines with J gene TRBJ2-6; D gene uncertain. This clonotype originated in a woman aged 45-59 years who had recovered from COVID-19. CDR3: CASSFVSAGRSSGANVLTF. CDR3 nucleotide sequence: TGTGCCAGCAGCTTCGTCTCGGCAGGCCGGTCCTCTGGGGCCAACGTCCTGACTTTC.